This T cell receptor (beta chain) was sequenced in a study of blood T cell repertoires in COVID-19. Sequencing was performed with immunoSEQ multiplex PCR; in TCRdb, only in-frame clones are kept and a portion is missing. This repertoire shows about 80,000 clones, roughly four fifths found once; its top ten account for about 35%. CDR1 is MNHNS, CDR2 SASEGT, per germline. The germline V and J ends were trimmed by 3 bases and 6 bases, with 8 bases remaining between them. This CDR3 is 13 amino acids long. This chain links TRBV6-1 with TRBJ2-2; D not resolved. This sequence was found in an older woman with acute or convalescent COVID-19. The specimen was peripheral blood. CDR3 in amino acids: CASSDRFPGELFF. CDR3 DNA: TGTGCCAGCAGTGACAGGTTTCCCGGGGAGCTGTTTTTT.